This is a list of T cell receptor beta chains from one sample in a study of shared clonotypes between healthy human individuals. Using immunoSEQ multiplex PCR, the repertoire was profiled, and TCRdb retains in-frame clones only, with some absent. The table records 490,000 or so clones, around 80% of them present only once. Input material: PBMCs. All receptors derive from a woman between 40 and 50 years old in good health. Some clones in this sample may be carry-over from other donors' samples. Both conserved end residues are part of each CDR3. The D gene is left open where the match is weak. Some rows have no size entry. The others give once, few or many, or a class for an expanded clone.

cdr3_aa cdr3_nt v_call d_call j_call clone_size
CASSSREGSEQLF TGTGCCAGCAGCTCGCGGGAGGGGAGTGAGCAGCTCTTC TRBV7-6 TRBD2 TRBJ2-1 .
CASSLGTVNTEAFF TGTGCCAGCAGTTTGGGGACGGTGAACACTGAAGCTTTCTTT TRBV2 . TRBJ1-1 few
CASSPAKGRHEAFF TGTGCCAGCAGCCCCGCGAAGGGTAGGCATGAAGCTTTCTTT TRBV9 . TRBJ1-1 .
CASSGEGRDTQYF TGTGCCAGCAGCGGGGAGGGCAGAGATACGCAGTATTTT TRBV5-4 TRBD2 TRBJ2-3 once
CASSLGLLVYTF TGTGCCAGCAGCTTGGGGCTCCTTGTCTACACCTTC TRBV5-1 . TRBJ1-2 .
CASSGQFPSNQPQHF TGTGCCAGCAGCGGACAGTTTCCCTCCAATCAGCCCCAGCATTTT TRBV2 . TRBJ1-5 .
CASSPPSVAKNIQYF TGTGCCAGCTCACCACCATCCGTAGCCAAAAACATTCAGTACTTC TRBV18 . TRBJ2-4 few
CASSPGTYNEQFF TGTGCCAGCTCTCCCGGGACTTACAATGAGCAGTTCTTC TRBV18 . TRBJ2-1 .
CASSEIDSHQETQYF TGTGCCAGCAGTGAGATAGACAGTCACCAAGAGACCCAGTACTTC TRBV25-1 . TRBJ2-5 .
CASSLESENTEAFF TGTGCCAGCAGTTTAGAGTCTGAGAACACCGAAGCTTTCTTT TRBV28 . TRBJ1-1 .
CASSPDRGNYEQYF TGTGCCAGCAGTCCTGACAGGGGGAACTACGAGCAGTACTTC TRBV27 TRBD1 TRBJ2-7 .
CASSPPAGVGNQPQHF TGTGCCAGCTCACCACCAGCAGGGGTGGGCAATCAGCCCCAGCATTTT TRBV18 . TRBJ1-5 few
CASSTGAGGYYGYTF TGTGCCAGCAGCACGGGGGCGGGTGGTTATTATGGCTACACCTTC TRBV7-9 . TRBJ1-2 .
CASSPGTSSRGELFF TGTGCCAGCAGCCCCGGGACTAGCAGTCGCGGGGAGCTGTTTTTT TRBV7-9 TRBD2 TRBJ2-2 .
CASSPPKRGGLDTQYF TGTGCCAGCAGTCCCCCCAAGCGGGGAGGGCTTGATACGCAGTATTTT TRBV27 TRBD2 TRBJ2-3 .
CASSLAGVGNEQFF TGTGCCAGCAGCTTAGCGGGAGTTGGGAATGAGCAGTTCTTC TRBV5-4 TRBD2 TRBJ2-1 .
CASSESPGSGRSYEQYF TGTGCCAGCAGCGAAAGCCCCGGTAGCGGGAGGTCCTACGAGCAGTACTTC TRBV9 TRBD2 TRBJ2-7 .
CASSFGTDYGYTF TGTGCCAGCAGCTTCGGGACAGACTATGGCTACACCTTC TRBV7-9 TRBD1 TRBJ1-2 few
CAGLGGTGETQYF TGTGCCGGTCTTGGGGGTACGGGCGAGACCCAGTACTTC TRBV2 . TRBJ2-5 .
CASSQVPTASSDTQYF TGCGCCAGCAGCCAAGTCCCAACAGCCTCAAGTGATACGCAGTATTTT TRBV4-1 . TRBJ2-3 .
CASSLGLAGIYEQYF TGTGCCAGCAGCTTGGGGCTAGCGGGAATCTACGAGCAGTACTTC TRBV11-2 TRBD2 TRBJ2-7 .
CASSSQGTNEKLFF TGTGCCAGCAGCTCCCAGGGAACTAATGAAAAACTGTTTTTT TRBV5-4 . TRBJ1-4 .